This TCR beta chain was recovered during a study of blood T cells in healthy people across ages. Sample-barcoded 5' priming and a J-beta primer mix drove a second PCR of 7 to 11 cycles. TCRdb reanalysed the 5' RACE reads using MiXCR and keeps one entry per CDR3 protein. In the table there are 550,000 to 750,000 distinct CDR3 sequences, roughly 21% of which are singletons. This clonotype was counted at least ten times. Its antigen is currently unknown. Study findings and constraints: In older individuals, TCR beta diversity per million T cells was lower, falling roughly linearly with age. Shifts in expanded clonotypes may have been confounded by donor CMV status, which was unknown. Leaving the PBMCs unsorted stopped any conclusive comparison of naive versus antigen-experienced cells.

What was sequenced was blood. This TCR was recovered from a man aged 65 to 85 in good health.

The CDR3 coding sequence is TGTGCCAGCAGACAAGGGGGGACTAGCGCCCCAGATACGCAGTATTTT. Its translation is CASRQGGTSAPDTQYF. The chain is built from TRBV7-2 and TRBJ2-3; 10 bases align to TRBD2. The V and J ends lost 6 bases and 4 bases, in that order; junction bases with no gene match: 10. Germline CDR1 and CDR2: SGHTA and FQGNSA. CDR3 length: 16 amino acids. The full variable domain, completed using reference TRBV7-2 and TRBJ2-3, is GAGVSQSPSNKVTEKGKDVELRCDPISGHTALYWYRQSLGQGLEFLIYFQGNSAPDKSGLPSDRFSAERTGGSVSTLTIQRTQQEDSAVYLCASRQGGTSAPDTQYFGPGTRLTVL.